The T cell receptor (beta chain) described here comes from a study of T cells in narcolepsy. CDR3 size: 15 residues. Trimming took off 6 bases at V and 0 bases at J, with 14 bases between the two ends. Germline-derived CDR1 and CDR2 are MNHEY and SVGAGI. Only one count was recorded for this clone. Profiled with immunoSEQ multiplex PCR; TCRdb holds only in-frame clones, not every one. The sample consists of 30,000 to 45,000 clones, 87% of them appearing once. Material for sequencing was CD45RA- memory CD4+ T cells from PBMCs. The TCR sequence derives from a human donor with narcolepsy. The V gene is TRBV6-5, the J gene TRBJ2-5; D not resolved. In nucleotides, the CDR3 is TGTGCCAGCAGCCAAACCCGGGTGTACCAAGAGACCCAGTACTTC. This codes for CASSQTRVYQETQYF.